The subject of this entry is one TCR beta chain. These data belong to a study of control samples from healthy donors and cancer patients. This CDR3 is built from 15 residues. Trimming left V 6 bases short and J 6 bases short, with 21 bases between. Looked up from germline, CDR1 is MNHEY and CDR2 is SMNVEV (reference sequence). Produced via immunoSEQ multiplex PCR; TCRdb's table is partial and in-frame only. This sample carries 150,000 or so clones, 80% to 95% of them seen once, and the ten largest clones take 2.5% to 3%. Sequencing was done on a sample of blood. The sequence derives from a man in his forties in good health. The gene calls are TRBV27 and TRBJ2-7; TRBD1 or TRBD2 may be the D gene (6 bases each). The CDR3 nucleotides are TGTGCCAGCAGGCAGCTCGGAGGGGGACGAGTCGAGCAGTACTTC. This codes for CASRQLGGGRVEQYF.